This T cell receptor beta chain originates from a study of blood T cell repertoires in COVID-19. Study information: The analysed material was cDNA or gDNA that came from T cells, B-cell-depleted T cells, or PBMCs.

All exposed participants met a person with COVID-19 within 2 weeks before entering the study. Source study methods: Nucleated cell counts were estimated from reference gene primer amplification. This table comes from immunoSEQ multiplex PCR, and its TCRdb copy is limited to in-frame clones, with some not included. The V and J calls and clone size are taken from that table; D and trimming were inferred from the DNA. The table shows around 250,000 clones, with approximately 89% occurring only once. Sequencing was carried out using PBMCs or T cells enriched from blood (not recorded which). The receptor comes from a woman aged 40 to 50 who had been exposed to COVID-19.

In DNA, the CDR3 is TGTGCCAGCAGCCCAGGACAGGGAGGTTCACCCCTCCACTTT. This encodes CASSPGQGGSPLHF. The J gene is TRBJ1-6, the V gene TRBV7-6, with 8 nucleotides matching TRBD1. The CDR3 sequence is 14 residues long. Germline CDR1 is SGHVS and CDR2 is FNYEAQ. J was trimmed by 9 bases and V by 5 bases; bases with no gene match: 6.